This T cell receptor beta chain was profiled in a study of OX40 agonist ivuxolimab in advanced cancers. Study details: Patients' therapy was ivuxolimab, an antibody that acts as an agonist of OX40 (CD134). Points from the study as a whole: CD8+ T cells (on average) carried more expanded clones than CD4+ T cells.

Note on this clone: The antigen remains undetermined.

The data were produced by immunoSEQ multiplex PCR, yet TCRdb's version contains in-frame clones alone and is incomplete. The table includes about 28,000 clones, less than 85% detected once. Germline-derived CDR1 and CDR2 are SGHAT and FQNNGV. With V trimmed by 5 bases and J by 7 bases, 12 bases remained unmatched. The CDR3 totals 16 residues. The TCR comes from an adult with an advanced solid tumor such as melanoma, head and neck, liver or kidney cancer. This material consisted of CD4+ or CD8+ T cells sorted from blood, taken in a trial of the OX40 agonist ivuxolimab. The chain is built from TRBV11-2 and TRBJ2-5; 11 bases match TRBD2. Here the CDR3 DNA reads TGTGCCAGCAGCCCGCCGGGTAGCGGGGGGGGGTGGACCCAGTACTTC. The encoded protein is CASSPPGSGGGWTQYF. Full variable domain (rest looked up from reference TRBV11-2 and TRBJ2-5): EAGVAQSPRYKIIEKRQSVAFWCNPISGHATLYWYQQILGQGPKLLIQFQNNGVVDDSQLPKDRFSAERLKGVDSTLKIQPAKLEDSAVYLCASSPPGSGGGWTQYFGPGTRLLVL.